This T cell receptor beta chain was sequenced for a study of shared clonotypes between healthy human individuals (TCRdb year 2020). About the investigation overall: A couple of women and three men aged 18 to 49 years were included in the cohort. To estimate repertoire size and how much clonotypes are shared between individuals, the study performed deep sequencing of blood TCR repertoires from five healthy adults. To increase sequencing depth and limit assay-specific biases, TCR repertoire library preparation and sequencing were carried out by different laboratories using diverse techniques. Per donor, three plates each were used for CD4 naive and CD4 memory, two for CD8 naive, and one for CD8 memory. Leukapheresis yielded between about 0.8 and 9.5 billion PBMCs per donor. What the work shows at the level of the full study, not this receptor alone: Because the study included only a small number of donors, the genetic and exposure-history diversity represented was limited. Naive subsets generally had larger estimated clonotype richness than memory subsets did. About 5% of naive CD4, around 3.6% of naive CD8, 2% to 2.5% of memory CD4, and 0.35% to 0.4% of memory CD8 clonotypes were shared across several donors. Based on pairwise subsampling, the degree of clonotype sharing among donors was expected to be affected by sequencing depth. Higher generation probabilities were observed for clonotypes shared by all four sorted-subset donors than for non-shared clonotypes. Incomplete sequencing was indicated by rarefaction of sorted-subset datasets, despite the large sequencing depth. Only blood was sampled, and tissue TCR repertoires likely differ from those in blood.

As to this clone: The target of this receptor is not known. Base qualities are not at hand, and no much larger clone is one base apart. This sample also contains other DNA sequences that code for the same CDR3.

The donors were healthy, HIV-negative adults who had no recently reported acute infections or vaccinations. Every donor was a Caucasian adult living in Nashville, Tennessee, USA. Magnetic negative selection was used to enrich CD4+ T cells, after which naive cells were positively selected on CD45RA and the negative fraction became the memory subset. Blood was obtained by leukapheresis, after which PBMCs were separated by Ficoll-Histopaque density gradient centrifugation and cryopreserved in liquid nitrogen vapor phase. Analytical flow cytometry was used to check the purity and quantity of every magnetically sorted T cell population. From each sorted fraction, genomic DNA was isolated and quantified by UV absorbance on a Nanodrop 2000c. Using the deep immunoSEQ assay, TCR CDR3 regions were amplified from genomic DNA by multiplex PCR. For each cell subset, the extracted genomic DNA was distributed evenly across all wells of several immunoSEQ 96-well plates, and each plate served as one replicate. For sorted subsets, each replicate PCR was loaded with about 200 ng genomic DNA, equivalent to approximately 27,000 T cell genomes. The purified libraries were quantified using a Qubit 3.0 fluorometer, sized with a Bioanalyzer 2100, and then quantified again using the KAPA Library Quantification kit. Every immunoSEQ 96-well plate was sequenced on a separate single-read 150-cycle Illumina NextSeq 550 flow cell. On the study's bioinformatics: Because only junctional sequences without quality scores were contained in the immunoSEQ output, filtering matching that applied to full-length reads could not be performed. Sequences were annotated with PyIR, a Python wrapper for IgBLAST v1.9, and V/J genes and CDR3 were assigned using IMGT germline references. Reads were removed for weak V/J assignments (E-value above 1e-6), missing CDR3, stop codons, out-of-frame junctions, or ambiguous translated residues. V3J clonotypes were defined as sequences sharing the same inferred V gene, J gene, and CDR3 amino acid sequence. Percentage overlap between repertoires was computed as shared unique clonotypes divided by the size of the smaller repertoire. Three approaches were used to assess repertoire richness: RTK rarefaction, the Chao1 estimator, and Recon v2.1 estimates of unobserved clonotypes. OLGA was used to compute generation probabilities for all TCRbeta clonotypes that the gDNA method yielded from a few donors. TCRdb limited this immuneACCESS table to in-frame rearrangements with V and J called. A share of clones is missing; checked studies link under half to unresolved V genes, and the rest is unexplained. V and J calls and clone size are given by that table; D and trimming were obtained from the DNA. This sample holds about 1.1 million clones; roughly 80% were observed only once. The ten biggest clones cover approximately 0.9% of the sample.

This TCR derives from a man younger than 35 in good health. Some clones in this sample may be carry-over from other donors' samples. The material sequenced was memory CD4+ T cells from PBMCs. The cell subset or site tag for this specimen amounts to: CD45RA-negative fraction.

The sequence in DNA is TGTGCCAGCAGCTTGGTAGCGGTTCAAGAGACCCAGTACTTC. This is translated as CASSLVAVQETQYF. The chain joins TRBV5-6 to TRBJ2-5; the best D guess is TRBD2, with 6 bases matching. Trimming costs V 0 bases and J 2 bases, and their ends lie 8 bases apart. Reading from cysteine to phenylalanine, the CDR3 counts 14 amino acids. The sequence is cut down to CDR3 DNA, 42 bases in frame from base 1. The germline V gene specifies SGHDT as CDR1 and YYEEEE as CDR2.